The present entry profiles one TCR beta chain with its context. What it binds is unknown. The source of the sample is a study of cytomegalovirus exposure and HLA in healthy donors. Points from the study as a whole: Later work found that TCR association rates differed between HLA loci; DRB1 had the most and HLA-C the fewest.

CDR3 length equals 13 residues. Germline loops: CDR1 MGHDK, CDR2 SYGVNS. Trimming left V 6 bases short and J 4 bases short, with 12 bases between. Primers for the PCR totalled 60 Vbeta and 13 Jbeta. The repertoire was sequenced with immunoSEQ multiplex PCR; TCRdb's copy has only in-frame clones and lacks some. The data show under 200,000 clones, with around 77% seen just once and under 2.5% held by the top ten. Sequencing was carried out using PBMCs. The clonotype originates from a man aged 60 to 69 in good health and CMV-seronegative. This sequence joins TRBV25-1 and TRBJ1-2, with D maybe TRBD1 (5 bases). CDR3 coding DNA: TGTGCCAGCAGGGGGCCCGACCTCTATGGCTACACCTTC. It codes for CASRGPDLYGYTF.